The 10 T cell receptor beta chains below were found in one sample sequenced in a study of blood T cell repertoires in COVID-19. Data came from immunoSEQ multiplex PCR; TCRdb stores just in-frame clones and leaves some out. The table has 150,000 to 200,000 clones, 65% to 90% seen once. The source material was peripheral blood. The receptors originated from a man between 45 and 60 years old with active or convalescent COVID-19.

This clone appeared a single time. CDR3 nucleotide sequence: TGTGCCAGCTCACCACCGTGGGAGATTCGCATCGATGAGCAGTTCTTC. Translated, it gives CASSPPWEIRIDEQFF. The chain uses TRBV18 and TRBJ2-1, with a possible D match to TRBD2 (5 bases). From germline, CDR1 is KGHSH and CDR2 LQKENI. The CDR3 covers 16 residues. V lost 0 bases to trimming and J lost 8 bases, with 17 bases between them.

The J gene is TRBJ1-1, the V gene TRBV2; TRBD1 might be the D (6 bases). V lost 6 bases, J lost 4 bases, and 15 bases lay in between. Germline-derived CDR1 and CDR2 are SNHLY and FYNNEI. This CDR3 has 14 residues. The chain's CDR3 is CASSGQSRGTEAFF. The DNA of the CDR3 is TGTGCCAGCAGCGGACAGTCTCGCGGCACTGAAGCTTTCTTT.

The chain is built from TRBV29-1 and TRBJ2-7, with 14 bases that match TRBD2. V lost 1 base to trimming and J lost 2 bases; unmatched junction nucleotides: 4. This CDR3 spans 16 amino acids. Germline CDR1 and CDR2: SQVTM and ANQGSEA. CDR3 in amino acids: CSVEGGLAGGPYEQYF. CDR3 nucleotide sequence: TGCAGCGTTGAAGGTGGACTAGCGGGGGGCCCCTACGAGCAGTACTTC.

V usage is TRBV30 and J usage is TRBJ2-3; perhaps TRBD1 as D (6 bases). V was trimmed by 4 bases and J by 2 bases, leaving 10 bases between them. In germline, CDR1 is GTSNPN, CDR2 SVGIG (reference sequence). The CDR3 loop spans 13 amino acids. The DNA of the CDR3 is TGTGCCTGGACCAGGGGAGCCACAGATACGCAGTATTTT. As protein: CAWTRGATDTQYF.

The V and J genes are TRBV28 and TRBJ1-2; perhaps TRBD1 as D (5 bases). There are 14 residues in the CDR3. CDR1 and CDR2 (germline): MDHEN, SYDVKM. V was trimmed by 1 base and J by 4 bases, leaving 10 bases between them. In nucleotides, the CDR3 is TGTGCCAGCAGTTTATCCCAGGGTGGCTATGGCTACACCTTC. Residues: CASSLSQGGYGYTF.

This rearrangement joins TRBV6-6 to TRBJ1-2; 9 nucleotides match TRBD1. In germline, CDR1 is MNHNY, CDR2 SVGAGI (reference sequence). The CDR3 extends over 13 amino acids. The V segment lost 6 bases and the J segment 7 bases; nucleotides outside the gene matches: 6. The DNA of the CDR3 is TGTGCCAGCAGCCCCGGGACAGGGAGTGGCTACACCTTC. This translates into CASSPGTGSGYTF.

This clone came up a few times. This chain connects TRBV19 to TRBJ1-1; weak D call: TRBD1 (6 bases). Germline CDR1 LNHDA, CDR2 SQIVND (reference sequence). The CDR3 contains 14 residues. The V and J ends lost 4 bases and 1 base respectively, with 10 bases between them. This chain's CDR3 is CASSRVDRNTEAFF. The CDR3, as DNA: TGTGCCAGTAGTAGGGTGGACAGGAACACTGAAGCTTTCTTT. The full variable domain, in which reference TRBV19 and TRBJ1-1 provide the parts outside the CDR3, is DGGITQSPKYLFRKEGQNVTLSCEQNLNHDAMYWYRQDPGQGLRLIYYSQIVNDFQKGDIAEGYSVSREKKESFPLTVTSAQKNPTAFYLCASSRVDRNTEAFFGQGTRLTVV.

The chain links TRBV25-1 to TRBJ2-7, with 11 bases matching TRBD1. The CDR3 sequence is 15 residues long. Germline CDR1 is MGHDK and CDR2 is SYGVNS. Trimming removed 8 bases from V and 7 bases from J; junction bases left unmatched: 13. The CDR3 DNA reads as TGTGCCAGCGGGCGGCGGGGGACAGGGGGAGGTGAGCAGTACTTC. Translating it yields CASGRRGTGGGEQYF.

The chain employs TRBV28 and TRBJ2-1, with D perhaps TRBD1 (5 bases). Between the trimmed V and J ends, which lost 7 bases and 2 bases, there was a span of 15 bases. Germline V gene lookup returns CDR1 MDHEN and CDR2 SYDVKM. The CDR3 runs 15 residues. This CDR3 reads CASTPGSPAYNEQFF. CDR3 sequence (DNA): TGTGCCAGCACCCCAGGGTCCCCAGCCTACAATGAGCAGTTCTTC.

The chain couples TRBV7-3 to TRBJ2-3; 12 bases match TRBD2. V lost 1 base to trimming and J lost 5 bases; unmatched junction nucleotides: 13. Germline V gene data show CDR1 as SGHTA and CDR2 as FQGTGA. The CDR3 runs to 19 residues. CDR3 nucleotide sequence: TGTGCCAGCAGCTTAAACCCCGGACTAGCGGGAATAACTCAAGATACGCAGTATTTT. It specifies CASSLNPGLAGITQDTQYF. Looking up the rest from reference TRBV7-3 and TRBJ2-3 gives the full variable domain: GAGVSQTPSNKVTEKGKYVELRCDPISGHTALYWYRQSLGQGPEFLIYFQGTGAADDSGLPNDRFFAVRPEGSVSTLKIQRTERGDSAVYLCASSLNPGLAGITQDTQYFGPGTRLTVL.